This is a list of T cell receptor beta chains from one sample in a study of T cell repertoires in cytomegalovirus infection. Via MiXCR, TCRdb re-called the reads, giving one row per CDR3 protein. The sample lists more than 350,000 distinct CDR3 sequences; 31% were seen once. Sequencing was carried out using PBMCs. Receptor source: a human donor in good health (CMV status not recorded). Some clones in this sample may be carry-over from other donors' samples. Each CDR3 is given with its conserved first and last residue. The D gene is left open where the match is weak. Clone size appears in some rows only: once, few, many, or a class for an expanded clone.

v_call,j_call,d_call,clone_size,cdr3_nt,cdr3_aa
TRBV7-9,TRBJ1-2,NA,many,TGTGCCAGCAGCTCAGGCGGGTTTTATGGCTACACCTTC,CASSSGGFYGYTF
TRBV7-2,TRBJ1-5,NA,many,TGTGCCAGCAGCTTAAAAGGGTCTAGGAGCAATCAGCCCCAGCATTTT,CASSLKGSRSNQPQHF
TRBV2,TRBJ1-1,NA,NA,TGTGCCAGCAGTGTAGGATCTGGGAACACTGAAGCTTTCTTT,CASSVGSGNTEAFF
TRBV12-5,TRBJ1-1,NA,few,TGTGCTAGTCGAGTTGGGGAGGACACTGAAGCTTTCTTT,CASRVGEDTEAFF
TRBV20-1,TRBJ2-3,NA,NA,TGCAGTGCTAGAGATCGGGAGGGGGCGAGGACAGATACGCAGTATTTT,CSARDREGARTDTQYF
TRBV6-1,TRBJ2-1,TRBD2,many,TGTGCCAGCAGTGAAGCTAGCGGGGGGCACAATGAGCAGTTCTTC,CASSEASGGHNEQFF
TRBV11-2,TRBJ1-2,TRBD1,few,TGTGCCAGCAGCTTGCTAACTACAGGGGGGGGCCTGTTTACCTTC,CASSLLTTGGGLFTF
TRBV6-6,TRBJ1-5,NA,few,TGTGCCAGCAGTTACGTACAGAAAAATCAGCCCCAGCATTTT,CASSYVQKNQPQHF
TRBV6-6,TRBJ2-2,NA,few,TGTGCCAGCACCGCAGAGGGCGTCACCGGGGAGCTGTTTTTT,CASTAEGVTGELFF
TRBV7-9,TRBJ2-2,NA,few,TGTGCCAGCAGCCCGTACACGGGGGCGAGCACCGGGGAGCTGTTTTTT,CASSPYTGASTGELFF
TRBV6-1,TRBJ1-5,TRBD1,many,TGTGCCAGCAGTGAAAGGGACCCGTGGGACAGGACTAGCAATCAGCCCCAGCATTTT,CASSERDPWDRTSNQPQHF
TRBV6-1,TRBJ2-3,NA,NA,TGTGCCAGCAGTGATCAGGGAACCGCAGATACGCAGTATTTT,CASSDQGTADTQYF
TRBV12-3/TRBV12-4,TRBJ2-5,TRBD1,many,TGTGCCAGCAGTCTCCAGGGGGCTGGAGAGACCCAGTACTTC,CASSLQGAGETQYF
TRBV2,TRBJ1-6,NA,NA,TGTGCCCTCGGATCAGGTTTAAGCTCCTATAATTCACCCCTCCAATTT,CALGSGLSSYNSPLQF
TRBV29-1,TRBJ1-2,TRBD1,few,TGCAGCGTTGAAGTGATTGGCAGGGGGAGGTATGGCTACACCTTC,CSVEVIGRGRYGYTF
TRBV7-6,TRBJ1-6,NA,few,TGTGCCAGCAGCCCCTTAGGAAGCTCCTATAATTCACCCCTCCACTTT,CASSPLGSSYNSPLHF
TRBV6-2/TRBV6-3,TRBJ1-1,NA,many,TGTGCCAGCAGTTACCCCACACGAAACACTGAAGCTTTCTTT,CASSYPTRNTEAFF
TRBV20-1,TRBJ2-3,NA,NA,TGCAGTGCTATTAGTGACACAGATACGCAGTATTTT,CSAISDTDTQYF
TRBV4-1,TRBJ2-1,NA,NA,TGCGCCAGCAGCCAAGATCTCTGGAAGAAGCAGTTCTTC,CASSQDLWKKQFF
TRBV12-3/TRBV12-4,TRBJ2-1,NA,NA,TGTGCCAGCAGTTTATACGGAGTGGGAGACAATGAGCAGTTCTTC,CASSLYGVGDNEQFF
TRBV5-1,TRBJ1-1,TRBD1,NA,TGCGCCAGCAGCTCCAGGACAGGGGGCGCGGTATTCACTGAAGCTTTCTTT,CASSSRTGGAVFTEAFF
TRBV7-9,TRBJ2-7,NA,few,TGTGCCAGCAGCCCCGCCCCCCTATCCGAGCAGTACTTC,CASSPAPLSEQYF
TRBV5-6,TRBJ1-2,NA,NA,TGTGCCAGCAGCTTGGAGCGGGAATACGGGGGCTACACCTTC,CASSLEREYGGYTF
TRBV6-6,TRBJ2-2,TRBD2,many,TGTGCCAGCAGTTTCTCTAGCGGGGGGCCTAACACCGGGGAGCTGTTTTTT,CASSFSSGGPNTGELFF
TRBV6-1,TRBJ2-3,TRBD2,NA,TGTGCCAGCAGTACCACTAGCGGGGGGGCAGCAGAGACGCAGGATTTT,CASSTTSGGAAETQDF
TRBV7-2,TRBJ1-1,NA,many,TGTGCCAGCAGCTTAGGAGATGGCCCCAGGGGCACTGAAGCTTTCTTT,CASSLGDGPRGTEAFF
TRBV6-5,TRBJ2-2,TRBD1,few,TGTGCCAGCAGTTACTCAAAGACAGGGGGCACCGGGGAGCTGTTTTTT,CASSYSKTGGTGELFF
TRBV11-2,TRBJ2-7,NA,NA,TGTGCCAGCAGCTTAGGGGAATACAATGAGCAGTACTTC,CASSLGEYNEQYF
TRBV27,TRBJ1-4,TRBD1,many,TGTGCCAGCAAGTTAGGGCAGGGGGCCGGGAAACTGTTTTTT,CASKLGQGAGKLFF